Listed below are T cell receptor beta chains from one sample, sequenced in a study of liver allograft versus peripheral blood T cells. Using its own MiXCR run on the reads, TCRdb lists one record per CDR3 protein. The sample holds roughly 14,000 distinct CDR3 sequences, 20% to 25% seen once. These TCRs come from a human patient who had a liver transplant. These T cells may partly come from the graft donor. The CDR3 runs from the conserved cysteine through the conserved F or W. A D gene is named only where the DNA matches it firmly. Clone size, where shown, is once, few, many, or a class for clones that have expanded.

V gene: TRBV19; CDR3 length: 15; J gene: TRBJ1-6; clone size: many; D gene: TRBD1; CDR3 protein: CASSLRDRDNSPLHF; CDR3 DNA: TGTGCCAGTAGTCTCCGGGACAGGGATAATTCACCCCTCCACTTT
V gene: TRBV18; CDR3 length: 15; J gene: TRBJ1-6; clone size: many; D gene: -; CDR3 protein: CASSLSGAINSPLHF; CDR3 DNA: TGTGCCAGCTCACTATCAGGGGCCATTAATTCACCCCTCCACTTT
V gene: TRBV5-4; CDR3 length: 15; J gene: TRBJ2-7; clone size: -; D gene: -; CDR3 protein: CASSLGGGATYEQYF; CDR3 DNA: TGTGCCAGCAGCTTGGGAGGGGGGGCCACCTACGAGCAGTACTTC
V gene: TRBV6-2/TRBV6-3; CDR3 length: 12; J gene: TRBJ2-7; clone size: -; D gene: -; CDR3 protein: CASSYLGNEQYF; CDR3 DNA: TGTGCCAGCAGTTACCTTGGGAACGAGCAGTACTTC
V gene: TRBV6-6; CDR3 length: 16; J gene: TRBJ2-2; clone size: -; D gene: TRBD1; CDR3 protein: CASSWDSQTPTGELFF; CDR3 DNA: TGTGCCAGCAGTTGGGACAGTCAAACTCCCACCGGGGAGCTGTTTTTT
V gene: TRBV5-4; CDR3 length: 14; J gene: TRBJ1-1; clone size: many; D gene: -; CDR3 protein: CATHGQDMNTEAFF; CDR3 DNA: TGTGCCACCCACGGTCAGGACATGAACACTGAAGCTTTCTTT
V gene: TRBV19; CDR3 length: 16; J gene: TRBJ1-1; clone size: many; D gene: -; CDR3 protein: CASRRGKGGHDTEAFF; CDR3 DNA: TGTGCCAGTAGGAGGGGCAAGGGGGGGCATGACACTGAAGCTTTCTTT
V gene: TRBV6-2/TRBV6-3; CDR3 length: 12; J gene: TRBJ1-1; clone size: medium-sized; D gene: -; CDR3 protein: CASSYLNTEAFF; CDR3 DNA: TGTGCCAGCAGTTACTTGAACACTGAAGCTTTCTTT
V gene: TRBV6-5; CDR3 length: 14; J gene: TRBJ1-6; clone size: few; D gene: -; CDR3 protein: CASSYSRRGSPLHF; CDR3 DNA: TGTGCCAGCAGTTACTCACGGAGAGGATCACCCCTCCACTTT
V gene: TRBV5-6; CDR3 length: 12; J gene: TRBJ1-2; clone size: few; D gene: -; CDR3 protein: CASSGLVGGYTF; CDR3 DNA: TGTGCCAGCAGTGGGCTTGTGGGTGGCTACACCTTC
V gene: TRBV12-5; CDR3 length: 16; J gene: TRBJ1-4; clone size: -; D gene: -; CDR3 protein: CASGLPRQATNEKLFF; CDR3 DNA: TGTGCTAGTGGTTTGCCCCGACAGGCAACTAATGAAAAACTGTTTTTT
V gene: TRBV18; CDR3 length: 12; J gene: TRBJ2-7; clone size: medium-sized; D gene: -; CDR3 protein: CASSPRGGEQYF; CDR3 DNA: TGTGCCAGCTCACCAAGAGGGGGCGAGCAGTACTTC